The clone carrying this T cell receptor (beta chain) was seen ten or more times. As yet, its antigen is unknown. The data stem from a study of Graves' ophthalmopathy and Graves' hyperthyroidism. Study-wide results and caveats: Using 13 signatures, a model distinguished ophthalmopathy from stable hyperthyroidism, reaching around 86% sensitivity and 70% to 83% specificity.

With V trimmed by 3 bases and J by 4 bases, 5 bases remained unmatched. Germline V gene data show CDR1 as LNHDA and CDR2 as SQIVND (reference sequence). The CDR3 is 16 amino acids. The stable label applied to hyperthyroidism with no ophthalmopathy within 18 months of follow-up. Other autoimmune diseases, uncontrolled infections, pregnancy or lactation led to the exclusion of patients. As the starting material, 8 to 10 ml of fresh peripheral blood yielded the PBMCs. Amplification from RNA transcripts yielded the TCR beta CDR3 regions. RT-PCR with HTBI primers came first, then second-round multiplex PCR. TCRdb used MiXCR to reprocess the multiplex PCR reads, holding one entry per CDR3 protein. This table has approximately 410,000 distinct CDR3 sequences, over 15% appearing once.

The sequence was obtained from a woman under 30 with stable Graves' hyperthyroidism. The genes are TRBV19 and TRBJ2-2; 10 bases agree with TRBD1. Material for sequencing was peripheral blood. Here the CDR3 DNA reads TGTGCCAGTAGTATGGGGACAGGGGTAATCACCGGGGAGCTGTTTTTT. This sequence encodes CASSMGTGVITGELFF.